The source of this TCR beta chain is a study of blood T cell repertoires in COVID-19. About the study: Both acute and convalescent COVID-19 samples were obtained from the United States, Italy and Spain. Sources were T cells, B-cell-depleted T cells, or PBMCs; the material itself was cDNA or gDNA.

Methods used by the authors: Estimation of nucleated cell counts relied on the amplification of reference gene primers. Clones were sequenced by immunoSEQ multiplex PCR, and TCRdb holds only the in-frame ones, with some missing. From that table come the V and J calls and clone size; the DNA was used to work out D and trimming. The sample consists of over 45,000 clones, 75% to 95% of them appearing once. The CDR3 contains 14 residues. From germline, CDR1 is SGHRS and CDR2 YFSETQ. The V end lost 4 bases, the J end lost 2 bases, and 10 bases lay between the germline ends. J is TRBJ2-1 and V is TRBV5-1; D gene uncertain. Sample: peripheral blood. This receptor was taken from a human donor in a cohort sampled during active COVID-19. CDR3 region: CASSEDITYNEQFF. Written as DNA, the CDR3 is TGCGCCAGCAGCGAAGACATAACCTACAATGAGCAGTTCTTC.